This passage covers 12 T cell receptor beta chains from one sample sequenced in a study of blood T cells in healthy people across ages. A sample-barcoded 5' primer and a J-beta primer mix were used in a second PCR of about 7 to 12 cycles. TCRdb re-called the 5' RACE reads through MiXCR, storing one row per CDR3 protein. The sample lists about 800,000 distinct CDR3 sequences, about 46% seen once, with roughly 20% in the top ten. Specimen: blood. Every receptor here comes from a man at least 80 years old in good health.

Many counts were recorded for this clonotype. The CDR3 DNA sequence: TGTGCCAGCAGCCAAGAGGGGAATACTGAGCAGTTCTTC. It translates to CASSQEGNTEQFF. This rearrangement joins TRBV4-2 to TRBJ2-1; D is unclear. Germline V lookup: CDR1 LGHNA, CDR2 YNFKEQ. Trimming stripped 0 bases from V and 9 bases from J, with 9 bases between. The CDR3 spans 13 residues.

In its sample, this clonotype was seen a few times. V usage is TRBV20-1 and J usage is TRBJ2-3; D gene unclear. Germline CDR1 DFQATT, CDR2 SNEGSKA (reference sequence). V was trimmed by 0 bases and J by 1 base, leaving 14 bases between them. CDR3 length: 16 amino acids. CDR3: CSARDNRAIGTDTQYF. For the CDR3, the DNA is TGCAGTGCTAGAGATAATCGGGCTATCGGCACAGATACGCAGTATTTT.

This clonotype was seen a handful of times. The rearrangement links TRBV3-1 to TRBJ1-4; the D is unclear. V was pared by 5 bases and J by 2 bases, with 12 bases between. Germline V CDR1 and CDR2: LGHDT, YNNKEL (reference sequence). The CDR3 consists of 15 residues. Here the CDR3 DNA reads TGTGCCAGCAGCGGCGTCGGACTTACTAATGAAAAACTGTTTTTT. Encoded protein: CASSGVGLTNEKLFF.

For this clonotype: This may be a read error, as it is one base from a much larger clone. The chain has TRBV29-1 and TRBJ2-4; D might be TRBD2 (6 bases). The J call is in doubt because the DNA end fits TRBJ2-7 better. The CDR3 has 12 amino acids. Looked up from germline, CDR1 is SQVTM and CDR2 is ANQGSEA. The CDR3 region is CSVEAGVYEQYF. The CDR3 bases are TGCAGCGTTGAAGCGGGGGTATACGAGCAGTACTTC.

The CDR3: CASTTGTANFNQPQHF. In DNA, the CDR3 is TGTGCCAGCACCACCGGGACAGCGAATTTCAATCAGCCCCAGCATTTT. The V gene is TRBV3-1, the J gene TRBJ1-5; TRBD1 agrees at 7 bases. This CDR3 region has 16 residues. Looked up from germline, CDR1 is LGHDT and CDR2 is YNNKEL (reference sequence). With 7 bases clipped from V and 3 bases from J, the junction kept 12 bases outside the gene matches. The complete variable domain, with remaining parts taken from reference TRBV3-1 and TRBJ1-5, reads DTAVSQTPKYLVTQMGNDKSIKCEQNLGHDTMYWYKQDSKKFLKIMFSYNNKELIINETVPNRFSPKSPDKAHLNLHINSLELGDSAVYFCASTTGTANFNQPQHFGDGTRLSIL.

DNA of the CDR3: TGTGCCAGCAGTTCTCGACGCAATGAGCAGTACTTC. Amino acid sequence: CASSSRRNEQYF. The chain recombines TRBV28 with TRBJ2-1, with unresolved D. The J call is doubtful: the DNA matches TRBJ2-7 better. The length of the CDR3 is 12 residues. Germline V lookup: CDR1 MDHEN, CDR2 SYDVKM.

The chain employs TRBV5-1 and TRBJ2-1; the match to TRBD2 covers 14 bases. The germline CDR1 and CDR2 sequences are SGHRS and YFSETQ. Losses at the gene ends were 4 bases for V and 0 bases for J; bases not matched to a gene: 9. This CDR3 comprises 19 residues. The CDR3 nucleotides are TGCGCCAGCAGCGTTCCCGGGACTAGCGGGGGTAGCTCCTACAATGAGCAGTTCTTC. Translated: CASSVPGTSGGSSYNEQFF. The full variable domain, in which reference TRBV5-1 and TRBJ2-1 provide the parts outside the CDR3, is KAGVTQTPRYLIKTRGQQVTLSCSPISGHRSVSWYQQTPGQGLQFLFEYFSETQRNKGNFPGRFSGRQFSNSRSEMNVSTLELGDSALYLCASSVPGTSGGSSYNEQFFGPGTRLTVL.

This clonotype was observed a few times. The CDR3 loop is CASSFQGRSSGANVLTF. CDR3 sequence (DNA): TGTGCCAGCAGCTTCCAGGGAAGGAGCTCTGGGGCCAACGTCCTGACTTTC. V and J are TRBV7-6 and TRBJ2-6, with D possibly matching TRBD1 (5 bases). Trimming shortened V by 3 bases and J by 0 bases, and 12 bases separated the two germline ends. Germline assignment: CDR1 SGHVS and CDR2 FNYEAQ. This CDR3 is 17 amino acids long.

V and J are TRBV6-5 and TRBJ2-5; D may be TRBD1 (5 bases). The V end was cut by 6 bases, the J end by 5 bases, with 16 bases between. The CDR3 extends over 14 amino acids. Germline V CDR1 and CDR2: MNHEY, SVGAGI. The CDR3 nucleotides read TGTGCCAGCAGGTCGTCAGGGCTTGGGGAGACCCAGTACTTC. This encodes CASRSSGLGETQYF.

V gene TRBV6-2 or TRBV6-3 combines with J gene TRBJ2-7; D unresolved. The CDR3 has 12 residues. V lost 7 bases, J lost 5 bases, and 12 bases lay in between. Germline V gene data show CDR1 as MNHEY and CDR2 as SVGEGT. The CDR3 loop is CASTSNINEQYF. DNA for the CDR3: TGTGCCAGCACCTCCAATATTAACGAGCAGTACTTC.

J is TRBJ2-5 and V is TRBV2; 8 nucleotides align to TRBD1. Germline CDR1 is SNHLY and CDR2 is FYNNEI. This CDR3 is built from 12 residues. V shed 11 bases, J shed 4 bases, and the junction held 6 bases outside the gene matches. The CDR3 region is CAHRGEGETQYF. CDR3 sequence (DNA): TGTGCCCACAGGGGGGAAGGAGAGACCCAGTACTTC.

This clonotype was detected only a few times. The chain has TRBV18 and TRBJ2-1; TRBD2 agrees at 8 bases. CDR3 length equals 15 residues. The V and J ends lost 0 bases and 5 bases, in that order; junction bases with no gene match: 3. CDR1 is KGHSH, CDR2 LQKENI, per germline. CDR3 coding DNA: TGTGCCAGCTCACCACCTACGACTAGCGACAATGAGCAGTTCTTC. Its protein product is CASSPPTTSDNEQFF.